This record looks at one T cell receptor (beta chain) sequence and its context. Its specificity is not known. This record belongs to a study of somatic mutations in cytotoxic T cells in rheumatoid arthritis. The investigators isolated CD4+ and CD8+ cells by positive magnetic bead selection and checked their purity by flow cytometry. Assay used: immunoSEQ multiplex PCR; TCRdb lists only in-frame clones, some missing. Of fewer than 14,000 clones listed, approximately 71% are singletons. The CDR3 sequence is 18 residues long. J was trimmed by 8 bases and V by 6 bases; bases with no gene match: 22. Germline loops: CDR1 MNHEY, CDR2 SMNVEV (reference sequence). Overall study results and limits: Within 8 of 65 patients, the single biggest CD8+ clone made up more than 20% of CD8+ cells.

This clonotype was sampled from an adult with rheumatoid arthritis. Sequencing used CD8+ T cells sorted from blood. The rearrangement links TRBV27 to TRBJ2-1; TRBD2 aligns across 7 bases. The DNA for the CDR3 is TGTGCCAGCAGGAGCGGGTACGGGCCCGGGGGGAATTACGATGAGCAGTTCTTC. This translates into CASRSGYGPGGNYDEQFF.